This TCR beta chain is drawn from a study of shared clonotypes between healthy human individuals. The study, taken as a whole, reports: Estimated richness values were generally larger in naive subsets than in memory subsets. Relative to their counterparts shared across all four donors, non-shared clonotypes exhibited diminished generation probabilities.

A word on this clone: The antigen remains undetermined.

Healthy adults negative for HIV, lacking recent acute infections or vaccinations, served as donors. Assay execution took place at the deep level. Produced via immunoSEQ multiplex PCR; TCRdb's table is partial and in-frame only. Here the sample spans around 1 million clones, approximately 76% being singletons. The sequenced sample was memory CD4+ T cells sorted from blood. This sample's subset: CD45RA-negative fraction. The source is a man aged 18 to 35 in good health.

CDR3 loop: CASSEAPMDGYTF. CDR3 DNA sequence: TGTGCCAGCAGTGAGGCGCCTATGGATGGCTACACCTTC. The V call is TRBV2, the J call TRBJ1-2; no definite D call. V was pared by 3 bases and J by 6 bases, with 11 bases between. This CDR3 spans 13 amino acids. CDR1 and CDR2 (germline): SNHLY, FYNNEI.